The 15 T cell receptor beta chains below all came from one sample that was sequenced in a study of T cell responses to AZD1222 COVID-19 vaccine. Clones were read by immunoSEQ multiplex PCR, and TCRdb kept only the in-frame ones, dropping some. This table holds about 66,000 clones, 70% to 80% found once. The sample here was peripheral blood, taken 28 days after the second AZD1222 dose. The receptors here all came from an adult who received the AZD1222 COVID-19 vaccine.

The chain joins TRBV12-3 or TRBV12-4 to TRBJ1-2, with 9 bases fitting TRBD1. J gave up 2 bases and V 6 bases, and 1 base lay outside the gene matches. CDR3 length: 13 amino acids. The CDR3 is CASRGQGNYGYTF. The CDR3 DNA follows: TGTGCCAGCAGGGGACAGGGAAACTATGGCTACACCTTC.

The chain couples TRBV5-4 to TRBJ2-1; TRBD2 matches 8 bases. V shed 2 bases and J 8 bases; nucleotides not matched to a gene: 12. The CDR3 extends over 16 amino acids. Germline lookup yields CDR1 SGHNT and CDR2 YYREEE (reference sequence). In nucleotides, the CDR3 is TGTGCCAGCAGCTTTAGGGGACTAGGCCCTGAGGATGAGCAGTTCTTC. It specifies CASSFRGLGPEDEQFF.

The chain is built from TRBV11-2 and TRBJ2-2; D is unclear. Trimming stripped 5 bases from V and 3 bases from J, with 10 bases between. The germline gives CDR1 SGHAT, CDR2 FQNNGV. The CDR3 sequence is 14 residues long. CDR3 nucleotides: TGTGCCAGCAGCCCCGCGGCCTACACCGGGGAGCTGTTTTTT. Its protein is CASSPAAYTGELFF.

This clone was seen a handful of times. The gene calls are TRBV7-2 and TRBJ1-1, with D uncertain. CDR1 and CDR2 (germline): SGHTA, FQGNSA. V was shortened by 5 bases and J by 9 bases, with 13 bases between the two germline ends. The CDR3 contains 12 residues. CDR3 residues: CASSVSVGQAFF. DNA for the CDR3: TGTGCCAGCAGCGTCTCGGTCGGGCAAGCTTTCTTT.

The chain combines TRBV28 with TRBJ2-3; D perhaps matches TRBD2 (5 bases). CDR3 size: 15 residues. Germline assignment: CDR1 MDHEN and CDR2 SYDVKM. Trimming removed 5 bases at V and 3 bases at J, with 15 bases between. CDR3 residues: CASSIEDWSTDTQYF. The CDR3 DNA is TGTGCCAGCAGTATAGAGGACTGGAGTACAGATACGCAGTATTTT.

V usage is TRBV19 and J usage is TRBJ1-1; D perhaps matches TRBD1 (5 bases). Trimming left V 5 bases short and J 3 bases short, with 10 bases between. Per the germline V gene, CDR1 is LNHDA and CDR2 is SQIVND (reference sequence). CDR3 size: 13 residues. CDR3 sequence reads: CASSGDLDTEAFF. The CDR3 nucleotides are TGTGCCAGTAGTGGGGACTTGGACACTGAAGCTTTCTTT.

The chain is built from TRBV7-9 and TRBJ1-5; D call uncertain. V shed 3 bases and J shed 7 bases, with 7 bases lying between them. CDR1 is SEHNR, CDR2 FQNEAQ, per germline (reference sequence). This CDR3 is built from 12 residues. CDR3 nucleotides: TGTGCCAGCAGCTTCGATACGCAGCCCCAGCATTTT. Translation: CASSFDTQPQHF.

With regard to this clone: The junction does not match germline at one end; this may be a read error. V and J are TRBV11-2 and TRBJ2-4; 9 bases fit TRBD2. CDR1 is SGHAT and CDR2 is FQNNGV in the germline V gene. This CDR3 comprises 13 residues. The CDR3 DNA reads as TGTGCCAGCAGTAGTGGTAGCGGGGGCCGGCAGTATTTC. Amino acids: CASSSGSGGRQYF.

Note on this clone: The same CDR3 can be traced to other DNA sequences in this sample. CDR3 in amino acids: CASSYSRPPANEKLFF. The CDR3 DNA reads TGTGCCAGCAGTTACAGTCGCCCGCCAGCTAATGAAAAACTGTTTTTT. The V and J genes are TRBV6-5 and TRBJ1-4, with unresolved D. V was pared by 2 bases and J by 3 bases, with 13 bases between. Germline V CDR1 and CDR2: MNHEY, SVGAGI. This CDR3 contains 16 residues.

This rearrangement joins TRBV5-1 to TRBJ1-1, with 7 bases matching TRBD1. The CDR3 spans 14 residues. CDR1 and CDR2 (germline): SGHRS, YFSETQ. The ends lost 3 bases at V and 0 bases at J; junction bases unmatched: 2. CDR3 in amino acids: CASSSGQLNTEAFF. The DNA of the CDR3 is TGCGCCAGCAGCTCGGGACAGCTGAACACTGAAGCTTTCTTT.

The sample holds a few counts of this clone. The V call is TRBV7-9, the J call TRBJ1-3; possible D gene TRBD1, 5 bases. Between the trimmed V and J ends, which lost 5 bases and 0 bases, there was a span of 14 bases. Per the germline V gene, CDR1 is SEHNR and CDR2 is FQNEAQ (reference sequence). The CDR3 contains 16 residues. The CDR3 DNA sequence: TGTGCCAGCAGCCCCTCAACAGGTTACTCTGGAAACACCATATATTTT. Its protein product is CASSPSTGYSGNTIYF.

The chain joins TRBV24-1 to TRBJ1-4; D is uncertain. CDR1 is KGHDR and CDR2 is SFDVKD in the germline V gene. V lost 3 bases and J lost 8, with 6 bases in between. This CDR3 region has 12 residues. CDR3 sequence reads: CATSDHKEKLFF. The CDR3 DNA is TGTGCCACCAGTGATCACAAGGAAAAACTGTTTTTT.

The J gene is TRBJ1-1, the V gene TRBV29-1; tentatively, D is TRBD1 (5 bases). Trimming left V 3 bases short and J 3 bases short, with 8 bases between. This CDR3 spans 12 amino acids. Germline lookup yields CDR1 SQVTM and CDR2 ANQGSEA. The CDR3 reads CSVEGRDTEAFF. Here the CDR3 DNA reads TGCAGCGTTGAGGGACGGGACACTGAAGCTTTCTTT.

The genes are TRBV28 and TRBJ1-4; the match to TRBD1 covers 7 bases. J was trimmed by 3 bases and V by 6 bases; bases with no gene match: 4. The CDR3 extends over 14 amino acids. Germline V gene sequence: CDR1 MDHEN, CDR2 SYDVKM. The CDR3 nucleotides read TGTGCCAGCAGATTGGGACAGCCTAATGAAAAACTGTTTTTT. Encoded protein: CASRLGQPNEKLFF.

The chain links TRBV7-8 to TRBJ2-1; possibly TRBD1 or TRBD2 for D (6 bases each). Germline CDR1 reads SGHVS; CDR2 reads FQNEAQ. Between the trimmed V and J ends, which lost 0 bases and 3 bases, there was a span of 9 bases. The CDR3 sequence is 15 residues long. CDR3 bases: TGTGCCAGCAGCTTAGCGGGGGGCCTCTACAATGAGCAGTTCTTC. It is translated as CASSLAGGLYNEQFF. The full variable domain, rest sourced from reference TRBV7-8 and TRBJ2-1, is GAGVSQSPRYKVAKRGQDVALRCDPISGHVSLFWYQQALGQGPEFLTYFQNEAQLDKSGLPSDRFFAERPEGSVSTLKIQRTQQEDSAVYLCASSLAGGLYNEQFFGPGTRLTVL.